One sample yielded the 18 T cell receptor beta chains listed below, sequenced in a study of T cells in Graves' hyperthyroidism and ophthalmopathy. What was amplified from RNA transcripts were TCR beta CDR3 regions. An initial round of RT-PCR targeting the TCR CDR3 relied on the HTBI primer set. One entry per CDR3 protein, called by TCRdb with MiXCR from the multiplex PCR reads. Counted here are a few hundred thousand distinct CDR3 sequences, roughly 21% occurring once; the ten biggest clones make up roughly 52%. Sequencing was carried out using blood. The receptors shown here come from a woman in her forties or fifties with Graves' hyperthyroidism.

This clonotype has ten or more counts. The rearrangement links TRBV20-1 to TRBJ2-1; D call uncertain. CDR1 and CDR2 (germline): DFQATT, SNEGSKA (reference sequence). The ends were cut back, 1 base at V and 0 bases at J, with 7 bases in the middle. CDR3 length equals 14 residues. CDR3 sequence: CSARGHSSYNEQFF. The CDR3 bases are TGCAGTGCTAGAGGGCACAGCTCCTACAATGAGCAGTTCTTC.

This clonotype was counted many times. The rearrangement uses TRBV28 and TRBJ1-1, with D perhaps TRBD1 (6 bases). In germline, CDR1 is MDHEN, CDR2 SYDVKM. V lost 6 bases to trimming and J lost 4 bases, with 18 bases between them. This CDR3 has 15 amino acids. The CDR3 reads CASSPPQGRVTEAFF. The CDR3 DNA reads as TGTGCCAGCAGCCCTCCGCAGGGGAGGGTCACTGAAGCTTTCTTT. Together with reference TRBV28 and TRBJ1-1, the CDR3 gives the full variable domain: DVKVTQSSRYLVKRTGEKVFLECVQDMDHENMFWYRQDPGLGLRLIYFSYDVKMKEKGDIPEGYSVSREKKERFSLILESASTNQTSMYLCASSPPQGRVTEAFFGQGTRLTVV.

The chain joins TRBV19 to TRBJ1-3; D not certain. The CDR3 has 17 amino acids. The V gene's germline CDR1 is LNHDA and CDR2 SQIVND (reference sequence). Trimming pared 1 base from V and 0 bases from J, leaving 13 bases between. CDR3 loop: CASSIAGRVSSGNTIYF. DNA for the CDR3: TGTGCCAGTAGTATAGCTGGCCGGGTAAGCTCTGGAAACACCATATATTTT.

Many counts were recorded for this clonotype. This chain links TRBV6-1 with TRBJ2-7; the D gene could be TRBD1 or TRBD2 (5 bases each). Trimming left V 8 bases short and J 3 bases short, with 11 bases between. The CDR3 is 12 residues long. Germline V gives CDR1 MNHNS, CDR2 SASEGT. The CDR3 DNA sequence: TGTGCCAGCTGGGGGAATGGCTACGAGCAGTACTTC. Its translation: CASWGNGYEQYF.

This clonotype was recorded many times. The chain links TRBV5-1 to TRBJ1-1, with 7 nucleotides matching TRBD1. V lost 1 base and J lost 0; bases outside the gene matches: 6. Per the germline V gene, CDR1 is SGHRS and CDR2 is YFSETQ. The CDR3 has 16 amino acids. CDR3 nucleotide sequence: TGCGCCAGCAGCTTGAAAGGGGGCGCTCTGAACACTGAAGCTTTCTTT. Residues: CASSLKGGALNTEAFF.

At least ten counts were recorded for this clonotype. The chain couples TRBV20-1 to TRBJ2-7; the D gene is possibly TRBD2 (6 bases). The CDR3 spans 14 residues. Germline CDR1 is DFQATT and CDR2 is SNEGSKA (reference sequence). V dropped 3 bases and J dropped 1 base, with 13 bases sitting between them. The chain's CDR3 is CSASPGARSYEQYF. The CDR3, as DNA: TGCAGTGCTAGTCCGGGAGCACGATCCTACGAGCAGTACTTC.

The chain has TRBV29-1 and TRBJ2-3; D gene uncertain. The CDR3 consists of 12 residues. CDR1 SQVTM and CDR2 ANQGSEA come from the germline V gene. V was clipped by 0 bases and J by 5 bases, with 6 bases between them. The CDR3 loop reads CSVEELGDTQYF. The CDR3 bases are TGCAGCGTTGAAGAATTGGGAGATACGCAGTATTTT.

This clonotype was observed at least ten times. V usage is TRBV27 and J usage is TRBJ2-2; D remains unclear. Trimming removed 8 bases at V and 7 bases at J, with 14 bases between. The CDR3 is 13 residues long. Per germline, CDR1 MNHEY and CDR2 SMNVEV (reference sequence). The DNA for the CDR3 is TGTGCCAGCGGGAAGGCGTGGGGCGGGGAGCTGTTTTTT. It codes for CASGKAWGGELFF.

Many counts were recorded for this clonotype. The chain uses TRBV11-2 and TRBJ2-7; no firm D call. The CDR3 sequence is 15 residues long. Germline loops: CDR1 SGHAT, CDR2 FQNNGV. The V end was cut by 1 base, the J end by 0 bases, with 10 bases between. CDR3 nucleotides: TGTGCCAGCAGCTTAGGGTACGGTAGCTCCTACGAGCAGTACTTC. It encodes CASSLGYGSSYEQYF.

This clonotype was counted a few times. The CDR3 loop reads CASSQDRPGAKNIQYF. DNA for the CDR3: TGCGCCAGCAGCCAAGATCGGCCCGGGGCCAAAAACATTCAGTACTTC. This sequence joins TRBV4-1 and TRBJ2-4, with D unclear. The CDR3 runs to 16 residues. With 0 bases removed from V and 1 base from J, the gap between germline ends came to 10 bases. CDR1 is MGHRA and CDR2 is YSYEKL in the germline V gene.

This clonotype was seen a few times. The V gene is TRBV9, the J gene TRBJ1-4; the D is unclear. Germline CDR1 SGDLS, CDR2 YYNGEE. This CDR3 spans 15 amino acids. V was cut by 2 bases and J by 7 bases, with 15 bases left in between. In DNA form, the CDR3 reads TGTGCCAGCAGCGTTAGCCCCGGATGGGGTGAAAAACTGTTTTTT. This encodes CASSVSPGWGEKLFF.

Ten or more counts support this clonotype. The chain has TRBV6-1 and TRBJ1-5; D perhaps matches TRBD1 (5 bases). This CDR3 spans 14 amino acids. Trimming removed 7 bases from V and 3 bases from J, with 13 bases in between. Germline loops: CDR1 MNHNS, CDR2 SASEGT. CDR3 nucleotides: TGTGCCAGCACCATGGGGACTGCCAATCAGCCCCAGCATTTT. Its protein is CASTMGTANQPQHF.

This clonotype was found many times. V gene TRBV28 combines with J gene TRBJ2-2; maybe TRBD1 (5 bases). V lost 4 bases to trimming and J lost 1 base, with 13 bases between them. The CDR3 consists of 16 residues. Germline-derived CDR1 and CDR2 are MDHEN and SYDVKM. This CDR3 is CASSSRWTRNTGELFF. CDR3 coding DNA: TGTGCCAGCAGTTCAAGATGGACAAGGAACACCGGGGAGCTGTTTTTT.

The gene calls are TRBV3-1 and TRBJ2-7, with D possibly being TRBD1 (6 bases). The CDR3 consists of 18 residues. Between the trimmed V and J ends, which lost 4 bases and 3 bases, there was a span of 25 bases. Germline loops: CDR1 LGHDT, CDR2 YNNKEL (reference sequence). CDR3 sequence: CASSRVGASKTGLYEQYF. CDR3 nucleotide sequence: TGTGCCAGCAGCCGGGTGGGGGCTAGCAAGACGGGTCTCTACGAGCAGTACTTC.

This clonotype was recorded at least ten times. This chain joins TRBV7-9 and TRBJ2-1, with 9 bases identical to TRBD1. Trimming at V came to 5 bases and at J to 4 bases, leaving 21 bases not matched to a gene. Germline values: CDR1 SEHNR, CDR2 FQNEAQ (reference sequence). This CDR3 region has 20 residues. CDR3 coding DNA: TGTGCCAGCAGCAGGGGGGGAGGACAGGGGAGGAGACGGGCTTACAATGAGCAGTTCTTC. Protein product: CASSRGGGQGRRRAYNEQFF. Supplemented by reference TRBV7-9 and TRBJ2-1, the full variable domain reads DTGVSQNPRHKITKRGQNVTFRCDPISEHNRLYWYRQTLGQGPEFLTYFQNEAQLEKSRLLSDRFSAERPKGSFSTLEIQRTEQGDSAMYLCASSRGGGQGRRRAYNEQFFGPGTRLTVL.

This clonotype has at least ten counts. This rearrangement joins TRBV5-1 to TRBJ2-3; 9 bases align to TRBD1. Per the germline V gene, CDR1 is SGHRS and CDR2 is YFSETQ. CDR3 length: 15 residues. The trim removed 3 bases at V and 3 bases at J, leaving 5 bases unmatched. Here the CDR3 DNA reads TGCGCCAGCAGCTGGCAGGGGACAGGGACAGATACGCAGTATTTT. Translated, it gives CASSWQGTGTDTQYF.

V usage is TRBV12-3 or TRBV12-4 and J usage is TRBJ1-1, with D perhaps TRBD1 (6 bases). This CDR3 contains 12 residues. V was shortened by 6 bases and J by 11 bases, with 16 bases between the two germline ends. The DNA for the CDR3 is TGTGCCAGCAGGCGACAGGAATGGCGGGCTTTCTTT. Protein product: CASRRQEWRAFF.

This clonotype was counted a few times. The junction differs from germline at one of its ends, possibly a read error. The chain joins TRBV30 to TRBJ2-3; 12 bases line up with TRBD2. The germline V gene encodes CDR1 GTSNPN and CDR2 SVGIG (reference sequence). This CDR3 has 12 amino acids. The CDR3 region has the DNA TGTGCCTGGAACGAAGGACTAGCGGGACCGGATTTT. It yields the protein CAWNEGLAGPDF.